Presented here are 30 T cell receptor beta chains from one specimen sequenced in a study of T-cell memory formation after mild COVID-19. Using its own MiXCR run on the 5' RACE reads, TCRdb lists one record per CDR3 protein. Of roughly 500,000 distinct CDR3 sequences listed, over 20% were seen once; the top ten hold about an eighth. The sample comprised PBMCs or a T cell subset sorted from them (not recorded which). All receptors come from an adult woman who had mild COVID-19 (a few samples of this study predate the infection). Cell type and time point are not known.

The chain employs TRBV9 and TRBJ2-1; the match to TRBD1 covers 7 bases. The V gene end was trimmed by 3 bases and the J gene end by 8 bases; junction bases not matched to a gene: 8. CDR1 SGDLS and CDR2 YYNGEE come from the germline V gene. CDR3 length: 14 residues. The CDR3 sequence is CASSEGQVHHEQFF. In nucleotides, the CDR3 is TGTGCCAGCAGCGAAGGACAGGTTCATCATGAGCAGTTCTTC.

This chain connects TRBV19 to TRBJ2-7; 10 bases match TRBD1. CDR3 size: 14 residues. Germline V CDR1 and CDR2: LNHDA, SQIVND (reference sequence). V shed 6 bases, J shed 6 bases, and the junction held 8 bases outside the gene matches. The CDR3 DNA follows: TGTGCCAGTAGCAACTGGACAGGGGGAGGCGAGCAGTACTTC. Protein: CASSNWTGGGEQYF.

A few counts support this clonotype. The chain joins TRBV5-1 to TRBJ2-7; 10 bases align to TRBD2. J lost 3 bases, V lost 3 bases, and 3 bases had no gene match. The germline gives CDR1 SGHRS, CDR2 YFSETQ. The CDR3 length is 14 residues. The CDR3 nucleotides read TGCGCCAGCAGCTCTAGCGGGGGCAACTACGAGCAGTACTTC. Encoded protein: CASSSSGGNYEQYF.

This clonotype was counted many times. This chain joins TRBV6-5 and TRBJ2-7, with TRBD1 matching over 9 bases. CDR1 is MNHEY and CDR2 is SVGAGI in the germline V gene. Germline trimming cut 4 bases from V and 4 bases from J; bases unmatched to any gene: 8. The CDR3 length is 15 residues. CDR3 sequence (DNA): TGTGCCAGCAGTTCGAACAGGGGGCGAGGGTACGAGCAGTACTTC. Amino acid sequence: CASSSNRGRGYEQYF.

This clonotype was detected only a few times. The gene calls are TRBV20-1 and TRBJ1-1; D is unclear. V was pared by 0 bases and J by 4 bases, with 18 bases between. The CDR3 runs to 16 residues. Germline CDR1 and CDR2: DFQATT and SNEGSKA (reference sequence). CDR3 loop: CSARDMDRGTATEAFF. The CDR3 nucleotides are TGCAGTGCTAGAGATATGGATCGGGGAACAGCCACTGAAGCTTTCTTT.

This chain joins TRBV19 and TRBJ2-1, with 8 bases fitting TRBD2. This CDR3 spans 15 amino acids. Per germline, CDR1 LNHDA and CDR2 SQIVND (reference sequence). The ends lost 7 bases at V and 5 bases at J; junction bases unmatched: 10. The CDR3 nucleotides are TGTGCCAGTACTCCAGTTAGCGGGGACCACAATGAGCAGTTCTTC. Its protein product is CASTPVSGDHNEQFF.

This clonotype was seen ten or more times. The chain employs TRBV12-3 or TRBV12-4 and TRBJ1-5; no reliable D call. This CDR3 comprises 13 residues. V was pared by 8 bases and J by 3 bases, with 11 bases between. The CDR3 sequence is CASAPGFNQPQHF. The DNA of the CDR3 is TGTGCCAGCGCACCGGGATTCAATCAGCCCCAGCATTTT.

V gene TRBV12-3 or TRBV12-4 combines with J gene TRBJ2-4, with D possibly called TRBD1 or TRBD2 (5 bases each). The CDR3 spans 15 residues. V was trimmed by 3 bases and J by 3 bases, leaving 12 bases between them. The CDR3 loop reads CASSFRGVDKNIQYF. The CDR3 DNA reads as TGTGCCAGCAGTTTTCGGGGCGTGGACAAAAACATTCAGTACTTC.

This clonotype was detected many times. The V gene is TRBV14, the J gene TRBJ2-2, with D possibly being TRBD2 (6 bases). Per germline, CDR1 SGHDN and CDR2 FVKESK. This CDR3 has 14 residues. Trimming removed 1 base at V and 7 bases at J, with 10 bases between. The CDR3 coding sequence is TGTGCCAGCAGCCAAGCGATGGGAGGCGGGGAGCTGTTTTTT. Its protein is CASSQAMGGGELFF.

This clonotype was detected only once. CDR3 coding DNA: TGTGCCAGTAGTATCGAAGAAAGATCCTACAATGAGCAGTTCTTC. This translates into CASSIEERSYNEQFF. The chain combines TRBV19 with TRBJ2-1; no clear D. This CDR3 is built from 15 residues. V lost 3 bases, J lost 1 base, and 10 bases lay in between. Germline CDR1 LNHDA, CDR2 SQIVND (reference sequence). Supplemented by reference TRBV19 and TRBJ2-1, the full variable domain reads DGGITQSPKYLFRKEGQNVTLSCEQNLNHDAMYWYRQDPGQGLRLIYYSQIVNDFQKGDIAEGYSVSREKKESFPLTVTSAQKNPTAFYLCASSIEERSYNEQFFGPGTRLTVL.

This clonotype has more than one count but fewer than ten. The rearrangement links TRBV5-6 to TRBJ2-1, with D maybe TRBD2 (6 bases). CDR3 length: 14 amino acids. The V gene's germline CDR1 is SGHDT and CDR2 YYEEEE. The V end was cut by 5 bases, the J end by 4 bases, with 13 bases between. CDR3 coding DNA: TGTGCCAGCAGAGAGCGGACTAAGTACAATGAGCAGTTCTTC. Protein product: CASRERTKYNEQFF.

The chain links TRBV14 to TRBJ2-7; possibly TRBD1 or TRBD2 for D (5 bases each). The germline V gene encodes CDR1 SGHDN and CDR2 FVKESK. The CDR3 totals 15 residues. V lost 4 bases, J lost 3 bases, and 16 bases lay in between. The CDR3, as DNA: TGTGCCAGCAGCCCGGCAACGGGACCTCACTACGAGCAGTACTTC. It codes for CASSPATGPHYEQYF.

The sample holds a few counts of this clonotype. The chain has TRBV27 and TRBJ1-6; D unclear. The germline CDR1 and CDR2 sequences are MNHEY and SMNVEV (reference sequence). The V gene lost 5 bases and the J gene lost 8 bases, with 13 bases spanning the gap. The CDR3 runs 14 residues. CDR3 in amino acids: CASSPGRAHSPLHF. As DNA, the CDR3 is TGTGCCAGCAGTCCAGGACGGGCCCATTCACCCCTCCACTTT.

This clonotype was recorded a few times. V gene TRBV21-1 combines with J gene TRBJ2-7; TRBD1 is the table's D call and was not checked against the DNA. TRBV21-1 is annotated as a pseudogene. This CDR3 is 16 amino acids long. CDR3 sequence: CASSPGTGGRVYEQYF. The DNA for the CDR3 is TGTGCCAGCAGCCCCGGGACAGGGGGCCGCGTCTACGAGCAGTACTTC.

The DNA of the CDR3 is TGTGCCAGCAGTTTGGCGGGAAGAGTGGAGGAGCTGTTTTTT. This gives the protein CASSLAGRVEELFF. The J gene is TRBJ2-2, the V gene TRBV12-3 or TRBV12-4, with D possibly TRBD2 on 6 matching bases. The V gene lost 3 bases and the J gene lost 10 bases, with 15 bases spanning the gap. This CDR3 comprises 14 residues.

This clonotype was seen more than once but under ten times. The CDR3 DNA sequence: TGCGCCAGCAGCTCCCTATCAGGGTTAGGGGAAAAACTGTTTTTT. This sequence encodes CASSSLSGLGEKLFF. This chain joins TRBV5-1 and TRBJ1-4; tentative D call: TRBD1 (5 bases). The CDR3 is 15 residues long. Trimming took 3 bases from V and 8 from J, leaving 17 bases between them. From germline, CDR1 is SGHRS and CDR2 YFSETQ. The full variable domain, completed using reference TRBV5-1 and TRBJ1-4, is KAGVTQTPRYLIKTRGQQVTLSCSPISGHRSVSWYQQTPGQGLQFLFEYFSETQRNKGNFPGRFSGRQFSNSRSEMNVSTLELGDSALYLCASSSLSGLGEKLFFGSGTQLSVL.

Only a few counts were recorded for this clonotype. J is TRBJ2-1 and V is TRBV20-1; D remains unclear. The ends were cut back, 0 bases at V and 4 bases at J, with 10 bases in the middle. CDR1 is DFQATT and CDR2 is SNEGSKA in the germline V gene (reference sequence). The CDR3 loop spans 14 amino acids. The CDR3 region is CSARDENGYNEQFF. The CDR3, as DNA: TGCAGTGCTAGAGATGAGAACGGTTACAATGAGCAGTTCTTC.

The chain has TRBV20-1 and TRBJ2-7; 10 bases fit TRBD2. In germline, CDR1 is DFQATT, CDR2 SNEGSKA (reference sequence). J was trimmed by 3 bases and V by 2 bases; bases with no gene match: 7. This CDR3 is 15 amino acids long. The CDR3 DNA sequence: TGCAGTGCTAGACGGTGGGGGACTAGCGTCTACGAGCAGTACTTC. Translating it yields CSARRWGTSVYEQYF.

This clonotype was counted at least ten times. This chain joins TRBV11-2 and TRBJ2-7; D not certain. CDR1 SGHAT and CDR2 FQNNGV come from the germline V gene. This CDR3 contains 15 residues. V was shortened by 4 bases and J by 5 bases, with 18 bases between the two germline ends. The CDR3 sequence is CASSSLGVGANEQYF. The CDR3 DNA reads as TGTGCCAGCAGCTCACTTGGTGTAGGTGCGAACGAGCAGTACTTC.

In this sample, this clonotype turned up many times. An end of the junction does not agree with germline; a read error may underlie this. J is TRBJ2-5 and V is TRBV5-1; 8 bases match TRBD1. The CDR3 consists of 13 residues. Germline V gene sequence: CDR1 SGHRS, CDR2 YFSETQ. CDR3 DNA sequence: TGTGCCAGCAGAAGGACAGGGCAAGAGACCCAGTACTTC. Translation gives CASRRTGQETQYF.

In its sample, this clonotype was seen many times. The chain has TRBV5-1 and TRBJ2-7; D possibly uses TRBD1 or TRBD2 (5 bases each). Germline V gene data show CDR1 as SGHRS and CDR2 as YFSETQ. This CDR3 spans 14 amino acids. V lost 0 bases, J lost 6 bases, and 13 bases lay in between. The CDR3 spells CASSLAGAGREQYF. For the CDR3, the DNA is TGCGCCAGCAGCTTGGCCGGGGCAGGGCGCGAGCAGTACTTC.

This clonotype was counted only a few times. The chain recombines TRBV7-6 with TRBJ1-1; unclear D gene. With 2 bases removed from V and 6 bases from J, the gap between germline ends came to 16 bases. Germline V CDR1 and CDR2: SGHVS, FNYEAQ. The CDR3 consists of 15 residues. CDR3 sequence (DNA): TGTGCCAGCAGCTTATCACAGATCAGCAACGCTGAAGCTTTCTTT. It codes for CASSLSQISNAEAFF.

Only a few counts were recorded for this clonotype. The chain recombines TRBV12-3 or TRBV12-4 with TRBJ1-2; D not resolved. The CDR3 has 15 amino acids. V gave up 1 base and J gave up 5 bases, with 14 bases separating them. Here the CDR3 reads CASSLEGRNPYGYTF. For the CDR3, the DNA is TGTGCCAGCAGTTTAGAGGGAAGAAACCCTTATGGCTACACCTTC.

This clonotype was counted only a few times. This chain joins TRBV10-3 and TRBJ2-3, with D unclear. Germline lookup yields CDR1 ENHRY and CDR2 SYGVKD. This CDR3 spans 16 amino acids. Trimming cost V 3 bases and J 6 bases, with 19 bases left between them. This chain's CDR3 is CAISDTSESPADTQYF. The CDR3 coding sequence is TGTGCCATCAGTGACACATCCGAAAGTCCGGCGGATACGCAGTATTTT.

In this sample, this clonotype turned up a few times. The chain is built from TRBV6-2 or TRBV6-3 and TRBJ2-5; D perhaps matches TRBD2 (5 bases). The CDR3 totals 16 residues. The V and J ends lost 2 bases and 4 bases respectively, with 17 bases between them. Germline V gene data show CDR1 as MNHEY and CDR2 as SVGEGT. The CDR3 sequence is CASSYRNRLLGETQYF. DNA of the CDR3: TGTGCCAGCAGTTACCGAAATCGCTTACTAGGAGAGACCCAGTACTTC.

The chain is built from TRBV6-5 and TRBJ1-5, with a weak D call TRBD1 (5 bases). Germline V gene lookup returns CDR1 MNHEY and CDR2 SVGAGI. V lost 1 base to trimming and J lost 5 bases, with 18 bases between them. CDR3 length: 17 residues. The CDR3: CASSYYDPSRGDQPQHF. CDR3 coding DNA: TGTGCCAGCAGTTACTATGATCCATCACGGGGGGATCAGCCCCAGCATTTT.

The V call is TRBV7-9, the J call TRBJ2-7; no firm D call. With 5 bases removed from V and 3 bases from J, the gap between germline ends came to 8 bases. The CDR3 is made up of 12 amino acids. Per germline, CDR1 SEHNR and CDR2 FQNEAQ (reference sequence). The CDR3 bases are TGTGCCAGCAGCCGGGCCCTCTACGAGCAGTACTTC. Protein sequence: CASSRALYEQYF.

The V call is TRBV7-9, the J call TRBJ2-1; possibly TRBD2 for D (5 bases). Germline V gives CDR1 SEHNR, CDR2 FQNEAQ (reference sequence). V shed 0 bases and J shed 0 bases, with 9 bases lying between them. The CDR3 spans 16 residues. The CDR3 loop reads CASSLATGSSYNEQFF. The CDR3 DNA reads TGTGCCAGCAGCTTAGCGACGGGGAGCTCCTACAATGAGCAGTTCTTC.

V usage is TRBV30 and J usage is TRBJ1-2; possibly TRBD1 for D (6 bases). Germline loops: CDR1 GTSNPN, CDR2 SVGIG (reference sequence). The ends were cut back, 6 bases at V and 5 bases at J, with 22 bases in the middle. The CDR3 runs 15 residues. The CDR3 loop is CACRPWGLGPYGYTF. The CDR3 bases are TGTGCCTGTCGGCCGTGGGGGCTCGGCCCTTATGGCTACACCTTC.

This clonotype was recorded a few times. This chain links TRBV7-9 with TRBJ2-3; tentatively, D is TRBD2 (5 bases). CDR1 is SEHNR and CDR2 is FQNEAQ in the germline V gene (reference sequence). The V gene lost 5 bases and the J gene lost 9 bases, with 12 bases spanning the gap. CDR3 length: 12 amino acids. CDR3 in DNA: TGTGCCAGCAGCCCCACCCCGGGAACGCAGTATTTT. Translation gives CASSPTPGTQYF.